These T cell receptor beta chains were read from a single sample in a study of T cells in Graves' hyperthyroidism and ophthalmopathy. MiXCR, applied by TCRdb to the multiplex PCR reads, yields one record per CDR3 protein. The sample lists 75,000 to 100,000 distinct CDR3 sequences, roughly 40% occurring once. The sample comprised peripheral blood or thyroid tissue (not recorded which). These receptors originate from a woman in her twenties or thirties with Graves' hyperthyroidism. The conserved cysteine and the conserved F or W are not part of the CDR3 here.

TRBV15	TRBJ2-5	ATSREDRSREETQY
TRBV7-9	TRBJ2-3	ASRGGGAATDTQY
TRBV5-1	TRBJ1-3	ASSLVSGANTIY
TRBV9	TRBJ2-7	ASSVGSGNSYEQY
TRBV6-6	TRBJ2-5	ASSYRAPWIETQY
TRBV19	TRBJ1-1	ASSFPRGGTEAF
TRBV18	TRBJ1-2	ASSPFYGYT
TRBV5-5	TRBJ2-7	ASSEAGTGWYEQY
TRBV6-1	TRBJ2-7	ASNSDRAFYEQY
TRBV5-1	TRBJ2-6	ASMAGGSGANVLT
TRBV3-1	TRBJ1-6	ASSLYQGGRNSPLH
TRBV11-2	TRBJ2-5	ASSLLAGGPETQY
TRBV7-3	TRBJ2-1	ASSRTSGTHNEQF
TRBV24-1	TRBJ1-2	ATSLDKHYGYT
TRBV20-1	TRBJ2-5	SATNRQRLVQETQY
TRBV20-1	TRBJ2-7	SARTGHILYEQY
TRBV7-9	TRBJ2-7	ASSPLGRGRAHEQY
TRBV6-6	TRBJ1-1	ASSYSLMNTEAF
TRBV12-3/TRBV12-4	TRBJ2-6	ASSPMSSGANVLT
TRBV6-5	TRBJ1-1	ASRGGVRNTEAF
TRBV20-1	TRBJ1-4	SVQGFFNEKLF
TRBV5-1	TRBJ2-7	ASSARQTGIYEQY
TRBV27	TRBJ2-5	ASSLQGETQY